The text below deals with one TCR beta chain. This sample was taken from a study of early T cells in non-severe SARS-CoV-2 infection. The protocol attached unique molecular identifiers to individual cDNA molecules. From the 5' RACE reads, TCRdb called clonotypes with MiXCR, one entry per CDR3 protein. The table includes about 46,000 distinct CDR3 sequences, less than 6.5% detected once. The receptor's source is an adult who was a healthcare worker with PCR-confirmed SARS-CoV-2 infection or an uninfected control (not recorded which). This sample comprised whole blood, obtained at baseline.

CDR3 residues: CASSSDRGNEQYF. The CDR3 DNA is TGCGCCAGCAGCTCAGACAGGGGGAACGAGCAGTACTTC. This sequence joins TRBV5-1 and TRBJ2-7, with 9 bases fitting TRBD1. V shed 3 bases, J shed 5 bases, and the junction held 3 bases outside the gene matches. The CDR3 totals 13 residues. Germline V lookup: CDR1 SGHRS, CDR2 YFSETQ.